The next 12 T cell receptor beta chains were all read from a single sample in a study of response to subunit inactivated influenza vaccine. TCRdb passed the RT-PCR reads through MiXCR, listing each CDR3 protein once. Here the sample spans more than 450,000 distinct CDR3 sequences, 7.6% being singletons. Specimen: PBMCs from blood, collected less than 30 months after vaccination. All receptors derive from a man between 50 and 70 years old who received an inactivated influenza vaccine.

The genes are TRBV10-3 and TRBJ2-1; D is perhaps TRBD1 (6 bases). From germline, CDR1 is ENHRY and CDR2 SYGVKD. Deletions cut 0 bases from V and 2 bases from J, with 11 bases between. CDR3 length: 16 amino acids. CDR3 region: CAISESTQGTYNEQFF. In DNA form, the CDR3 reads TGTGCCATCAGTGAGTCCACACAGGGAACCTACAATGAGCAGTTCTTC.

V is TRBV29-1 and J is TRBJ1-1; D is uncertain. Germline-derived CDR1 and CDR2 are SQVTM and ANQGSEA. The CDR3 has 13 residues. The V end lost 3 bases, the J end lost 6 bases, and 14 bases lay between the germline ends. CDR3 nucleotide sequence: TGCAGCGTTGATAGCCCGAGGCTCTCTGAAGCTTTCTTT. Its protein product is CSVDSPRLSEAFF.

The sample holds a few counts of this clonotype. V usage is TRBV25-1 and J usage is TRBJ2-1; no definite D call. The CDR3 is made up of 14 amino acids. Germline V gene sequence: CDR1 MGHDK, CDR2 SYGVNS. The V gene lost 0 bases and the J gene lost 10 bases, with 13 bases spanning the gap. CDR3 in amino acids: CASSEYSEAAEQFF. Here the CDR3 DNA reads TGTGCCAGCAGTGAATATTCAGAGGCGGCCGAGCAGTTCTTC.

The CDR3 region has the DNA TGTGCCAGCAGACCCACGGGGTCCCTCTATGGCTACACCTTC. Amino acid sequence: CASRPTGSLYGYTF. The V and J genes are TRBV6-1 and TRBJ1-2; D is uncertain. This CDR3 is 14 amino acids long. Trimming took off 6 bases at V and 4 bases at J, with 15 bases between the two ends. The germline CDR1 and CDR2 sequences are MNHNS and SASEGT.

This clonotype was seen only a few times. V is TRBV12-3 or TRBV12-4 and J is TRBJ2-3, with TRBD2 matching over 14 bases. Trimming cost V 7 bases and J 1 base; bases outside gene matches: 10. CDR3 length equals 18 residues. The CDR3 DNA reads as TGTGCCAGCACTACCGGGACTAGCGGGAGTAGTGGCACAGATACGCAGTATTTT. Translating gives CASTTGTSGSSGTDTQYF.

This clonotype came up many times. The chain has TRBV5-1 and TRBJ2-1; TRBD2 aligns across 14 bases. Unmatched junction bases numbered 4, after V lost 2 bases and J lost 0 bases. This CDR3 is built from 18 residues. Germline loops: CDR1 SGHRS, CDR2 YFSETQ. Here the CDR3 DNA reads TGCGCCAGCAGCTTCGGGACTAGCGGGGGTAGCTCCTACAATGAGCAGTTCTTC. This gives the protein CASSFGTSGGSSYNEQFF.

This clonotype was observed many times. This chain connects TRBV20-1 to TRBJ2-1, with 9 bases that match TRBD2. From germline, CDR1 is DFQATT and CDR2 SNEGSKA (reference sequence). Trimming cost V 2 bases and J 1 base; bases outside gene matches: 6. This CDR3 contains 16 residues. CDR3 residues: CSARIAGDWSYNEQFF. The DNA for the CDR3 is TGCAGTGCTAGAATAGCGGGAGACTGGTCCTACAATGAGCAGTTCTTC.

CDR3 DNA sequence: TGTGCCAGCAGTTCCACAGGGGCCTCACCCCTCCACTTT. Its protein is CASSSTGASPLHF. This chain links TRBV27 with TRBJ1-6, with TRBD1 matching over 7 bases. The CDR3 covers 13 residues. V lost 4 bases to trimming and J lost 10 bases; unmatched junction nucleotides: 4. CDR1 and CDR2 from the germline V gene are MNHEY and SMNVEV (reference sequence).

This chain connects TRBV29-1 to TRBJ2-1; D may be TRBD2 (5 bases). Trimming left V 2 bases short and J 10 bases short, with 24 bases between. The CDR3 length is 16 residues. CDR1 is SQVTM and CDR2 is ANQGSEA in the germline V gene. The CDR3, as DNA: TGCAGCGTTGAAAGACTCCTCGGGATATATGGGGAGGAGCAGTTCTTC. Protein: CSVERLLGIYGEEQFF.

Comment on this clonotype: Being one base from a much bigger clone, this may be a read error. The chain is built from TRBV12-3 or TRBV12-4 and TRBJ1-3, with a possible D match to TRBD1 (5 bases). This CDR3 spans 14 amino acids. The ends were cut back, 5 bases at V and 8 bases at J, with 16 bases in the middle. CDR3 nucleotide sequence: TGTGCCAGCAGTCCAGGGATACGGGCGGACACCATATATTTT. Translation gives CASSPGIRADTIYF.

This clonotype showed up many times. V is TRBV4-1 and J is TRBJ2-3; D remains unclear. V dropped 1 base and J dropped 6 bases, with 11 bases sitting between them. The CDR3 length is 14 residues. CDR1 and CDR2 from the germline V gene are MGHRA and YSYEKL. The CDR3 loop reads CASSQAEGTDTQYF. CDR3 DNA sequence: TGCGCCAGCAGCCAAGCCGAAGGTACGGATACGCAGTATTTT.

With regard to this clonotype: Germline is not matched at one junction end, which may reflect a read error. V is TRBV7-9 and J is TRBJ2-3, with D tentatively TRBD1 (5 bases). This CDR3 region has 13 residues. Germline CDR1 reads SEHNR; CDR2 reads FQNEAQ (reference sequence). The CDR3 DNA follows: TGTGGCAGCAGCTTTATAGGGGCAGATACGCAGTATTTT. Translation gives CGSSFIGADTQYF. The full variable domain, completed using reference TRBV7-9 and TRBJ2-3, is DTGVSQNPRHKITKRGQNVTFRCDPISEHNRLYWYRQTLGQGPEFLTYFQNEAQLEKSRLLSDRFSAERPKGSFSTLEIQRTEQGDSAMYLCGSSFIGADTQYFGPGTRLTVL.